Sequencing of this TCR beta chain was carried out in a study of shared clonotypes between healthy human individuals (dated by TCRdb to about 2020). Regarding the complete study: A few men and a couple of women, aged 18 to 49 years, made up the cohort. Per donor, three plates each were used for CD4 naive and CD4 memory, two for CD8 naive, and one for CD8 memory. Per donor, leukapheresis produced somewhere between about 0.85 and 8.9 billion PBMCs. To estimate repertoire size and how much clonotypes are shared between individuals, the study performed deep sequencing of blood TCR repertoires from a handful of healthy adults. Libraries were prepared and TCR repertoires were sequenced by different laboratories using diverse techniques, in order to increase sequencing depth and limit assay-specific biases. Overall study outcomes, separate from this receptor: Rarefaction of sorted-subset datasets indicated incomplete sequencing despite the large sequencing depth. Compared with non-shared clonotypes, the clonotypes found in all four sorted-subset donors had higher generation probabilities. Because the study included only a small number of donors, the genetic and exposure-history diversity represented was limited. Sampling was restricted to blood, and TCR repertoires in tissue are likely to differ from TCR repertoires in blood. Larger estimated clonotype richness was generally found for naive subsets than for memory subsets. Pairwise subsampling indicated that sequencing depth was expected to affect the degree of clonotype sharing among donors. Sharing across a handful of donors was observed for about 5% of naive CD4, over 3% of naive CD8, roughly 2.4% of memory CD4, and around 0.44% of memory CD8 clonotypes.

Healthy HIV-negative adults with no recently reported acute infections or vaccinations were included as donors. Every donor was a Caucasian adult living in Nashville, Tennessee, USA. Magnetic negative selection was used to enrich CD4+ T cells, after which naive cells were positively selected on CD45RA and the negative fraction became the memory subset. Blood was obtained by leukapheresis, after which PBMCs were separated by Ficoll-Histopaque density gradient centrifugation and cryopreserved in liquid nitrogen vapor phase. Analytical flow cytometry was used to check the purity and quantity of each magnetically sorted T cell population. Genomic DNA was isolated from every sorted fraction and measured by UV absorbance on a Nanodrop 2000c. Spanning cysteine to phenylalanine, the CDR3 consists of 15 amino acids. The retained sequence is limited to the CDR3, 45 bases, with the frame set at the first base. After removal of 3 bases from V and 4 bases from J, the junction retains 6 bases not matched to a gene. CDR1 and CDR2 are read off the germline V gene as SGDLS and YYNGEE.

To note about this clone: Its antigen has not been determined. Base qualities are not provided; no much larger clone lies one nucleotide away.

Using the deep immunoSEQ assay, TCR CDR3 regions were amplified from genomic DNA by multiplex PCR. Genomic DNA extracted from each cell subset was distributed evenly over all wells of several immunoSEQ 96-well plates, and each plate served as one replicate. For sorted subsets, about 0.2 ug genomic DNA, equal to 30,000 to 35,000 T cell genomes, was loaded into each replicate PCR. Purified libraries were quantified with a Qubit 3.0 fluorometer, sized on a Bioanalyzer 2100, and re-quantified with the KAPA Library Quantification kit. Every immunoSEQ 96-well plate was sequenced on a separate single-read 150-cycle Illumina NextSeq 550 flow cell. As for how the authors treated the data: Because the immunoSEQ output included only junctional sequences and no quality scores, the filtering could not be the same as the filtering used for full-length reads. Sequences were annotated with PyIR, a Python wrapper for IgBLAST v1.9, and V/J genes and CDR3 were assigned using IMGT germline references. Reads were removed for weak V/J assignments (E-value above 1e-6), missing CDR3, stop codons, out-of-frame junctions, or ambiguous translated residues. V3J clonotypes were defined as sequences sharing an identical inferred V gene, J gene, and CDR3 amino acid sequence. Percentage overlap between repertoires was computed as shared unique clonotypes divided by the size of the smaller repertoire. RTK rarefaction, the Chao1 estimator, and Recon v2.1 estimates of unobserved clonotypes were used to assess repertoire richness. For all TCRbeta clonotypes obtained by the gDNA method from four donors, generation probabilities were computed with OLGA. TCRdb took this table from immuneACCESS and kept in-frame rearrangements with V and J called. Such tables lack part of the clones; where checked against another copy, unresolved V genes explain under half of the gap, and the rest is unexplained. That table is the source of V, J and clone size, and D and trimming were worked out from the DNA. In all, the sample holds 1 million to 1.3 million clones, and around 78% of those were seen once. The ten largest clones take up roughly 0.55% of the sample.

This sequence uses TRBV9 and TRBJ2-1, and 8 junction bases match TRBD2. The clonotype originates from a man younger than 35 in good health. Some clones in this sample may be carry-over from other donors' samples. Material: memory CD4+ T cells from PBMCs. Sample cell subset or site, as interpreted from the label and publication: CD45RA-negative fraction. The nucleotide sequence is TGTGCCAGCAGCGCCCGACTAGCGAATTACAATGAGCAGTTCTTC. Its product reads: CASSARLANYNEQFF.